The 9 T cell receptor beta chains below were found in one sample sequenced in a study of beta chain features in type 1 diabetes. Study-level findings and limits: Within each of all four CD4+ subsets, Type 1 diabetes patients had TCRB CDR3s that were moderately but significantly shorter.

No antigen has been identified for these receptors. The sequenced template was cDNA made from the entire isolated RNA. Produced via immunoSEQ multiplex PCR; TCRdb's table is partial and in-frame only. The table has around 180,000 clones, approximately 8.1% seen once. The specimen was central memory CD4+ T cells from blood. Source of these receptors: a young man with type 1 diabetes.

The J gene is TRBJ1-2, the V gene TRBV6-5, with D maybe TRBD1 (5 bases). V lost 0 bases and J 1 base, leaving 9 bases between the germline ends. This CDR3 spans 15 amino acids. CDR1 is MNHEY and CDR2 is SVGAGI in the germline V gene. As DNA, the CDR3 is TGTGCCAGCAGTTACTCGATCCAGGGTAACTATGGCTACACCTTC. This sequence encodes CASSYSIQGNYGYTF.

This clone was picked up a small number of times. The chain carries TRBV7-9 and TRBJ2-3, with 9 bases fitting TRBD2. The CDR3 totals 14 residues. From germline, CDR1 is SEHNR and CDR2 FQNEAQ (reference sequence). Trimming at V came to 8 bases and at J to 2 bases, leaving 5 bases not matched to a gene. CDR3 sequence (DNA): TGTGCCAGCGGGCGGGGGGGCCACACAGATACGCAGTATTTT. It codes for CASGRGGHTDTQYF.

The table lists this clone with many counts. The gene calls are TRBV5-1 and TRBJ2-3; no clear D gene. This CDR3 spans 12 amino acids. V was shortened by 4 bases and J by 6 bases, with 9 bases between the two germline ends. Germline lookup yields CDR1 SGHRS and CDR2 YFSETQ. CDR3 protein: CASSLPGDTQYF. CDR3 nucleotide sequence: TGCGCCAGCAGCCTCCCAGGTGATACGCAGTATTTT.

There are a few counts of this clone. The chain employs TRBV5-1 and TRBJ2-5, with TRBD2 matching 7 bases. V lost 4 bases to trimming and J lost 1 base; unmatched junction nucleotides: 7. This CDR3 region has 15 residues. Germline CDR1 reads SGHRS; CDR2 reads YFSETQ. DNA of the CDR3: TGCGCCAGCAGCCTGCTAACTAGCGCCCAAGAGACCCAGTACTTC. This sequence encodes CASSLLTSAQETQYF.

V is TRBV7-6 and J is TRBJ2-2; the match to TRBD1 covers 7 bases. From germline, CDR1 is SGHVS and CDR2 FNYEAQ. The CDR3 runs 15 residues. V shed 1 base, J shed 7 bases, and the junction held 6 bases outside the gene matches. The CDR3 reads CASSLEGARSGELFF. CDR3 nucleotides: TGTGCCAGCAGCTTAGAGGGGGCGCGTAGCGGGGAGCTGTTTTTT.

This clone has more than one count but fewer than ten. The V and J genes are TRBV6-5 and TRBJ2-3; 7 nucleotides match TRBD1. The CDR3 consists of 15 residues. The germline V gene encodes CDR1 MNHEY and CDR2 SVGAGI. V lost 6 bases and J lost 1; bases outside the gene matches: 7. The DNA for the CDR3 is TGTGCCAGCAGACCACAGGGGTCGGGCACAGATACGCAGTATTTT. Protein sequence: CASRPQGSGTDTQYF.

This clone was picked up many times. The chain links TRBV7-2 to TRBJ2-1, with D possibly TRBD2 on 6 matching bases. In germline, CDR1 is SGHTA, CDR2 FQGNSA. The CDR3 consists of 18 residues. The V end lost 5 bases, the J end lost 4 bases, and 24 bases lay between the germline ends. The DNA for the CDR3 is TGTGCCAGCAGCCCCGCAAGAAGTAACCGGGACTGGTACAATGAGCAGTTCTTC. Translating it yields CASSPARSNRDWYNEQFF. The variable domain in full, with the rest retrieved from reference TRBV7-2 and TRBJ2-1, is GAGVSQSPSNKVTEKGKDVELRCDPISGHTALYWYRQSLGQGLEFLIYFQGNSAPDKSGLPSDRFSAERTGGSVSTLTIQRTQQEDSAVYLCASSPARSNRDWYNEQFFGPGTRLTVL.

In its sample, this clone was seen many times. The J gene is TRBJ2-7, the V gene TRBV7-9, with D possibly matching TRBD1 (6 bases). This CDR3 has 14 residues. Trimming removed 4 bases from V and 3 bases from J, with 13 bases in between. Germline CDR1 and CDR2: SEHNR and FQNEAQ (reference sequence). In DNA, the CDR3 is TGTGCCAGCAGCTCGCCGACAGGAAGCTACGAGCAGTACTTC. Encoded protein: CASSSPTGSYEQYF.

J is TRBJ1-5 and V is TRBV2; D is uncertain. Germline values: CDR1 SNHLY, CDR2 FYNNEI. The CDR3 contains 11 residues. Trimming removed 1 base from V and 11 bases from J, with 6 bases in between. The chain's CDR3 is CASSEGESQHF. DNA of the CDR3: TGTGCCAGCAGTGAAGGGGAGTCCCAGCATTTT.